What follows describes a single T cell receptor (beta chain). In the source study's methods: Reference gene primer amplification gave estimated nucleated cell counts. TCRdb keeps only in-frame clones here, not all; method: immunoSEQ multiplex PCR. The V and J calls and clone size are taken from that table; D and trimming were inferred from the DNA. The sample holds approximately 19,000 clones; approximately 91% are singletons and the top ten take around a tenth. This entry comes from a study of blood T cell repertoires in COVID-19. Study in general: Specimens from acute and convalescent COVID-19 originated in the United States, Italy and Spain. The cDNA or gDNA used as material had been derived from T cells, B-cell-depleted T cells, or PBMCs.

The V and J ends lost 4 bases and 7 bases respectively, with 17 bases between them. Germline-derived CDR1 and CDR2 are SGHRS and YFSETQ. The CDR3 has 15 residues. The TCR originated in a human donor in a cohort sampled during active COVID-19. The donor label of this sample is uncertain. Sequencing input: peripheral blood. The chain recombines TRBV5-1 with TRBJ1-4, with D perhaps TRBD1 (5 bases). CDR3 amino acids: CASSPLQGGSEKLFF. The CDR3, as DNA: TGCGCCAGCAGCCCCCTCCAGGGCGGAAGTGAAAAACTGTTTTTT. The complete variable domain, with remaining parts taken from reference TRBV5-1 and TRBJ1-4, reads KAGVTQTPRYLIKTRGQQVTLSCSPISGHRSVSWYQQTPGQGLQFLFEYFSETQRNKGNFPGRFSGRQFSNSRSEMNVSTLELGDSALYLCASSPLQGGSEKLFFGSGTQLSVL.